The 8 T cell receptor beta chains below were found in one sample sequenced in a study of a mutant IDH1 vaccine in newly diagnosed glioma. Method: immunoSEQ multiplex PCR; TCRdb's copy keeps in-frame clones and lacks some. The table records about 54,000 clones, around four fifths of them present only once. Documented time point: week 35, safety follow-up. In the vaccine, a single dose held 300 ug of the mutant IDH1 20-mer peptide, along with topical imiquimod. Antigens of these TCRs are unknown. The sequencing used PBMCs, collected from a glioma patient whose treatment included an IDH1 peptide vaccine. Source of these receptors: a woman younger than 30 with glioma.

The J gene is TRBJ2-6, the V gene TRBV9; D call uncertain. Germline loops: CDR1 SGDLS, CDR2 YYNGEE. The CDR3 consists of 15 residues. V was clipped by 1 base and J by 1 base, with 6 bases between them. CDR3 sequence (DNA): TGTGCCAGCAGCGTAAAGGGTTCTGGGGCCAACGTCCTGACTTTC. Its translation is CASSVKGSGANVLTF.

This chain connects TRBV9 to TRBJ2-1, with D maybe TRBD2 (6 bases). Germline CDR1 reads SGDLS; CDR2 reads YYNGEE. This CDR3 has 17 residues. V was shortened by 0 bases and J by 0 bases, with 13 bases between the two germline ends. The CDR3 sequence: CASSVDSGVASYNEQFF. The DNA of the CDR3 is TGTGCCAGCAGCGTAGATAGCGGCGTGGCCTCCTACAATGAGCAGTTCTTC.

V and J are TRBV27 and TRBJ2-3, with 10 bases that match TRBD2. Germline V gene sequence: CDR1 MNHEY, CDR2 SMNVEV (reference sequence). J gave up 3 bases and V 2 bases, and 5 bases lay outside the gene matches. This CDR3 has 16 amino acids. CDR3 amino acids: CASSLQRGGGTDTQYF. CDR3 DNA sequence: TGTGCCAGCAGTTTACAGCGGGGGGGAGGGACAGATACGCAGTATTTT.

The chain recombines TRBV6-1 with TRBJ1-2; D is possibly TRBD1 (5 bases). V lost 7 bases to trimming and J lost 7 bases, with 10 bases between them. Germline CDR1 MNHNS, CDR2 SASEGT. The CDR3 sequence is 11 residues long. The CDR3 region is CASTGQGGYTF. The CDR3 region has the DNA TGTGCCAGCACCGGTCAGGGTGGCTACACCTTC.

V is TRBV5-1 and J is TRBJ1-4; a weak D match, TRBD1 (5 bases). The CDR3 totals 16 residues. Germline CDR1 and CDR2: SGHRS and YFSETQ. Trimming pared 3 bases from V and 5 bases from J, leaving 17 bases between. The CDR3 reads CASSYVIGDGNEKLFF. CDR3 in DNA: TGCGCCAGCAGCTACGTAATAGGGGATGGCAATGAAAAACTGTTTTTT.

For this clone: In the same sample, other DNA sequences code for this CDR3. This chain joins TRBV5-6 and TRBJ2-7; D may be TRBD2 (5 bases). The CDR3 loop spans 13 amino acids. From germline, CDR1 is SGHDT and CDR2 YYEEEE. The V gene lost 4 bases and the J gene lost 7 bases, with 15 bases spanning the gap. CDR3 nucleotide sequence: TGTGCCAGCAGCCCTGGAGGAGGCTATGAGCAGTACTTC. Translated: CASSPGGGYEQYF.

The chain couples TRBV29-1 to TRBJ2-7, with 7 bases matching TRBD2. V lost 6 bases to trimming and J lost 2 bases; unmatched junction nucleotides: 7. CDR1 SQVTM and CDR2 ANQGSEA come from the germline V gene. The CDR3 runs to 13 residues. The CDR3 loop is CSVRGRGAYEQYF. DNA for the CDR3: TGCAGCGTCCGGGGCCGGGGGGCCTACGAGCAGTACTTC.

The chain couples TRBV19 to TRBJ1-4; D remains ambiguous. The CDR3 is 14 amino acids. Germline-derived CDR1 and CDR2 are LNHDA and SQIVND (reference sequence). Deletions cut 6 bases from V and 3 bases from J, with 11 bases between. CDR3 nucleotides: TGTGCCAGTAGGTTACAGCCATCTAATGAAAAACTGTTTTTT. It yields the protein CASRLQPSNEKLFF.